The 29 T cell receptor beta chains in this list originate from one sample, sequenced in a study of blood T cell repertoires in COVID-19. Some clones are missing from TCRdb's copy, which holds only in-frame ones; the method was immunoSEQ multiplex PCR. The data contain approximately 180,000 clones, around 90% of them seen just once; the ten biggest clones take up under 25%. Sequencing was carried out using peripheral blood. These TCRs come from a man aged 60 to 75 with active or convalescent COVID-19.

The genes are TRBV10-3 and TRBJ2-5; unclear D gene. Germline CDR1 reads ENHRY; CDR2 reads SYGVKD. This CDR3 has 11 residues. The ends were cut back, 9 bases at V and 2 bases at J, with 7 bases in the middle. CDR3 loop: CAIRVQETQYF. Here the CDR3 DNA reads TGTGCCATACGGGTACAAGAGACCCAGTACTTC.

The chain recombines TRBV6-5 with TRBJ1-2; 7 bases agree with TRBD1. Trimming at V came to 8 bases and at J to 4 bases, leaving 13 bases not matched to a gene. The CDR3 covers 15 residues. CDR1 is MNHEY, CDR2 SVGAGI, per germline. CDR3 in amino acids: CASRVGTAKGYGYTF. The CDR3, as DNA: TGTGCCAGCCGAGTCGGGACAGCCAAGGGCTATGGCTACACCTTC.

The chain combines TRBV5-1 with TRBJ2-7; TRBD1 aligns across 7 bases. Trimming removed 3 bases from V and 6 bases from J; junction bases left unmatched: 9. Germline CDR1 reads SGHRS; CDR2 reads YFSETQ. The CDR3 covers 14 residues. In DNA form, the CDR3 reads TGCGCCAGCAGCTCAATGACAGGGAGAATCGAGCAGTACTTC. This encodes CASSSMTGRIEQYF.

The chain links TRBV19 to TRBJ1-1; tentative D call: TRBD1 (6 bases). The ends were cut back, 5 bases at V and 4 bases at J, with 14 bases in the middle. The germline V gene has CDR1 LNHDA and CDR2 SQIVND (reference sequence). The CDR3 is made up of 14 amino acids. CDR3 residues: CASSGEDSPTEAFF. In nucleotides, the CDR3 is TGTGCCAGTAGTGGCGAGGACAGTCCCACTGAAGCTTTCTTT.

J is TRBJ1-2 and V is TRBV7-9; TRBD1 might be the D (6 bases). The germline V gene encodes CDR1 SEHNR and CDR2 FQNEAQ (reference sequence). The germline V and J ends were trimmed by 1 base and 4 bases, with 16 bases remaining between them. This CDR3 has 16 residues. CDR3 region: CASSLGRGHRGYGYTF. The CDR3 region has the DNA TGTGCCAGCAGCTTAGGTAGGGGACACCGTGGCTATGGCTACACCTTC.

The DNA for the CDR3 is TGTGCCAGCAGCCCTCGACTAGCGGGGGACAATGAGCAGTTCTTC. Its translation is CASSPRLAGDNEQFF. This chain connects TRBV7-3 to TRBJ2-1; 12 bases match TRBD2. CDR3 length: 15 residues. V lost 5 bases and J lost 5; bases outside the gene matches: 4. The germline gives CDR1 SGHTA, CDR2 FQGTGA.

The V and J genes are TRBV6-5 and TRBJ1-5; 11 nucleotides match TRBD1. J gave up 6 bases and V 4 bases, and 8 bases lay outside the gene matches. Germline CDR1 MNHEY, CDR2 SVGAGI. The CDR3 totals 16 residues. CDR3 nucleotides: TGTGCCAGCAGTTCCTGGACAGGGGGCAGAGGTCAGCCCCAGCATTTT. Translating gives CASSSWTGGRGQPQHF.

With respect to this clone: The sample carries other DNA sequences with the same CDR3. The chain employs TRBV10-3 and TRBJ1-1, with 7 bases aligning to TRBD1. This CDR3 is 13 amino acids long. The trim removed 6 bases at V and 1 base at J, leaving 2 bases unmatched. CDR1 and CDR2 (germline): ENHRY, SYGVKD. The CDR3 spells CAIRGTENTEAFF. The CDR3 region has the DNA TGTGCCATCAGAGGGACAGAGAACACTGAAGCTTTCTTT.

The rearrangement links TRBV6-5 to TRBJ2-6; D remains ambiguous. V lost 7 bases and J lost 0, with 7 bases in between. The CDR3 length is 14 residues. Germline-derived CDR1 and CDR2 are MNHEY and SVGAGI. The CDR3 DNA reads TGTGCCAGCACTTTGTCCTCTGGGGCCAACGTCCTGACTTTC. It is translated as CASTLSSGANVLTF.

This chain links TRBV6-5 with TRBJ2-7, with D hard to call. Trimming removed 0 bases at V and 2 bases at J, with 11 bases between. The germline gives CDR1 MNHEY, CDR2 SVGAGI. The CDR3 length is 15 residues. CDR3 region: CASSYSTLQTYEQYF. For the CDR3, the DNA is TGTGCCAGCAGTTACTCGACATTACAGACCTACGAGCAGTACTTC.

The chain couples TRBV21-1 to TRBJ2-5; the table's D call, TRBD1, was not checked against the DNA. TRBV21-1 is listed as a pseudogene. This CDR3 spans 13 amino acids. CDR3 protein: CASSLQHRETQYF. The CDR3 nucleotides are TGTGCCAGCAGCCTACAGCATCGAGAGACCCAGTACTTC.

The V and J genes are TRBV30 and TRBJ1-6, with a tentative D call TRBD1 (5 bases). The V gene's germline CDR1 is GTSNPN and CDR2 SVGIG (reference sequence). Trimming took 0 bases from V and 9 from J, leaving 12 bases between them. The CDR3 is 14 amino acids. The CDR3 loop is CAWSVDRGGSPLHF. The CDR3 nucleotides read TGTGCCTGGAGTGTAGATAGGGGCGGTTCACCCCTCCACTTT.

This chain joins TRBV18 and TRBJ2-1; the D gene is possibly TRBD1 (6 bases). V shed 6 bases and J shed 9 bases, with 15 bases lying between them. CDR3 size: 13 residues. Germline loops: CDR1 KGHSH, CDR2 LQKENI. CDR3 amino acids: CASSQGPGAEQFF. In nucleotides, the CDR3 is TGTGCCAGCTCCCAAGGACCAGGGGCTGAGCAGTTCTTC.

This clone was found a few times. This chain links TRBV19 with TRBJ1-6; D not certain. Trimming cost V 4 bases and J 10 bases, with 8 bases left between them. Germline lookup yields CDR1 LNHDA and CDR2 SQIVND (reference sequence). The CDR3 is made up of 12 amino acids. This chain's CDR3 is CASSTLLSPLHF. The CDR3 coding sequence is TGTGCCAGTAGTACCCTCTTATCACCCCTCCACTTT.

The chain couples TRBV19 to TRBJ2-7, with D possibly matching TRBD2 (6 bases). Trimming removed 3 bases at V and 4 bases at J, with 16 bases between. The CDR3 extends over 15 amino acids. CDR1 and CDR2 from the germline V gene are LNHDA and SQIVND (reference sequence). This CDR3 is CASSIQAGPLYEQYF. CDR3 coding DNA: TGTGCCAGTAGTATTCAGGCGGGACCGCTTTACGAGCAGTACTTC.

The V and J genes are TRBV27 and TRBJ2-1; 8 positions agree with TRBD1. CDR1 MNHEY and CDR2 SMNVEV come from the germline V gene (reference sequence). V lost 5 bases and J lost 5; bases outside the gene matches: 8. This CDR3 region has 15 residues. CDR3 amino acids: CASSHRTGRNNEQFF. The CDR3 DNA sequence: TGTGCCAGCAGTCATAGGACAGGGCGGAACAATGAGCAGTTCTTC.

The chain has TRBV19 and TRBJ1-1; a weak D match, TRBD1 (5 bases). V dropped 6 bases and J dropped 0 bases, with 11 bases sitting between them. The CDR3 is made up of 14 amino acids. The germline V gene encodes CDR1 LNHDA and CDR2 SQIVND (reference sequence). The CDR3 nucleotides are TGTGCCAGTAGGCTGGGGGGAATGAACACTGAAGCTTTCTTT. Residues: CASRLGGMNTEAFF.

This clone was seen only a few times. V and J are TRBV2 and TRBJ2-7, with a weak D call TRBD2 (6 bases). Trimming left V 4 bases short and J 2 bases short, with 9 bases between. Per germline, CDR1 SNHLY and CDR2 FYNNEI. The CDR3 runs to 13 residues. CDR3 sequence reads: CASSGGETYEQYF. CDR3 coding DNA: TGTGCCAGCAGTGGCGGGGAAACCTACGAGCAGTACTTC.

The chain combines TRBV11-2 with TRBJ2-1; 7 positions agree with TRBD2. V lost 5 bases to trimming and J lost 8 bases; unmatched junction nucleotides: 12. Germline CDR1 reads SGHAT; CDR2 reads FQNNGV. CDR3 length: 15 residues. The CDR3 region is CASSPFTTSRDEQFF. The CDR3 DNA is TGTGCCAGCAGCCCTTTCACGACTAGCCGGGATGAGCAGTTCTTC.

The chain uses TRBV11-2 and TRBJ2-3; 8 bases map to TRBD2. Germline values: CDR1 SGHAT, CDR2 FQNNGV. Trimming cost V 3 bases and J 1 base; bases outside gene matches: 12. This CDR3 comprises 18 residues. DNA for the CDR3: TGTGCCAGCAGCTTTATCAGCGGGGGTCTTCGGGGCACAGATACGCAGTATTTT. Translating it yields CASSFISGGLRGTDTQYF.

The J gene is TRBJ2-1, the V gene TRBV7-8; 7 positions agree with TRBD2. The ends lost 5 bases at V and 1 base at J; junction bases unmatched: 5. The CDR3 runs 15 residues. Germline-derived CDR1 and CDR2 are SGHVS and FQNEAQ. The CDR3 bases are TGTGCCAGCAGCCTTAGCGGGTCATCCTACAATGAGCAGTTCTTC. Its protein is CASSLSGSSYNEQFF.

This chain links TRBV9 with TRBJ2-1; the D gene is possibly TRBD1 (6 bases). The length of the CDR3 is 13 residues. Germline loops: CDR1 SGDLS, CDR2 YYNGEE. V was shortened by 0 bases and J by 7 bases, with 8 bases between the two germline ends. CDR3 DNA: TGTGCCAGCAGCGTAGGGGGGCTAAATGAGCAGTTCTTC. Translating gives CASSVGGLNEQFF.

A few counts support this clone. The genes are TRBV3-1 (or the pseudogene TRBV3-2) and TRBJ2-7; D may be TRBD1 (5 bases). The V gene's germline CDR1 is LGHDT and CDR2 YNNKEL (reference sequence). The CDR3 loop spans 15 amino acids. Trimming stripped 1 base from V and 0 bases from J, with 10 bases between. CDR3: CASSQGIDSSYEQYF. The DNA of the CDR3 is TGTGCCAGCAGCCAAGGTATAGACAGCTCCTACGAGCAGTACTTC.

This sequence joins TRBV5-6 and TRBJ2-5, with 8 nucleotides matching TRBD1. From germline, CDR1 is SGHDT and CDR2 YYEEEE. The CDR3 covers 14 residues. V trimming: 4 bases; J trimming: 5 bases; junction bases outside the gene matches: 7. DNA for the CDR3: TGTGCCAGCAGCCGTGGACAGGGTGCGGAGACCCAGTACTTC. Residues: CASSRGQGAETQYF.

The sample holds one count of this clone. The V call is TRBV5-4, the J call TRBJ2-1; TRBD2 matches 7 bases. The germline gives CDR1 SGHNT, CDR2 YYREEE (reference sequence). Germline trimming cut 0 bases from V and 8 bases from J; bases unmatched to any gene: 11. The CDR3 runs to 16 residues. DNA for the CDR3: TGTGCCAGCAGCTTGGGAGCGGGGTCGTACCCGGATGAGCAGTTCTTC. Its protein product is CASSLGAGSYPDEQFF.

The rearrangement uses TRBV6-5 and TRBJ2-7, with D possibly being TRBD1 (5 bases). CDR3 length: 11 amino acids. Per the germline V gene, CDR1 is MNHEY and CDR2 is SVGAGI. Trimming removed 10 bases at V and 3 bases at J, with 10 bases between. CDR3 nucleotides: TGTGCCACCCAGACAGACTACGAGCAGTACTTC. Encoded protein: CATQTDYEQYF.

CDR3 amino acids: CSVEDFERRETQYF. CDR3 coding DNA: TGCAGCGTTGAAGATTTTGAGCGGAGGGAGACCCAGTACTTC. V is TRBV29-1 and J is TRBJ2-5; maybe TRBD2 (5 bases). Looked up from germline, CDR1 is SQVTM and CDR2 is ANQGSEA. V dropped 0 bases and J dropped 5 bases, with 13 bases sitting between them. CDR3 length: 14 amino acids. Complete variable domain (other parts from reference TRBV29-1 and TRBJ2-5): SAVISQKPSRDICQRGTSLTIQCQVDSQVTMMFWYRQQPGQSLTLIATANQGSEATYESGFVIDKFPISRPNLTFSTLTVSNMSPEDSSIYLCSVEDFERRETQYFGPGTRLLVL.

Details on this clone: The same CDR3 can be traced to other DNA sequences in this sample. This chain links TRBV5-1 with TRBJ1-4; the match to TRBD1 covers 10 bases. With 4 bases clipped from V and 5 bases from J, the junction kept 5 bases outside the gene matches. The CDR3 consists of 15 residues. CDR1 is SGHRS, CDR2 YFSETQ, per germline. CDR3 nucleotides: TGCGCCAGCAGCCCCGGACAGGGGGGAAATGAAAAACTGTTTTTT. It is translated as CASSPGQGGNEKLFF.

The rearrangement uses TRBV6-5 and TRBJ1-5, with 7 bases fitting TRBD1. The CDR3 sequence is 15 residues long. J lost 0 bases, V lost 6 bases, and 5 bases had no gene match. CDR1 MNHEY and CDR2 SVGAGI come from the germline V gene. The CDR3 loop is CASRLGQNSNQPQHF. CDR3 DNA sequence: TGTGCCAGCAGATTGGGACAGAATAGCAATCAGCCCCAGCATTTT.